The rows below give T cell receptor beta chains drawn from one sample of a study of blood T cells in healthy people across ages. TCRdb re-analysed the 5' RACE reads in MiXCR, keeping a single row per CDR3 protein. The table lists some 1.1 million distinct CDR3 sequences, more than 30% of them singletons. The source material was blood. The receptors come from a man between 18 and 35 years old in good health. CDR3s include the opening cysteine and the closing phenylalanine or tryptophan. A D gene is named only where the DNA matches it firmly. Part of the rows lack a size; the others show once, few, many or a class for expanded clones.

TRBV12-3/TRBV12-4,TRBJ1-5,few,.,CASRTGRFNQPQHF,TGTGCCAGCAGAACGGGACGATTCAATCAGCCCCAGCATTTT
TRBV20-1,TRBJ2-5,few,.,CSARDRLDYPRETQYF,TGCAGTGCTAGAGATCGGCTAGACTACCCTCGTGAGACCCAGTACTTC
TRBV4-3,TRBJ1-4,.,.,CASSPGGPTNEKLFF,TGCGCCAGCAGCCCGGGGGGTCCAACTAATGAAAAACTGTTTTTT
TRBV6-5,TRBJ2-7,.,TRBD2,CASTSGTQYSYEQYF,TGTGCCAGCACCAGCGGGACTCAGTACTCCTACGAGCAGTACTTC
TRBV5-6,TRBJ2-7,.,.,CASSLPGYDRVYEQYF,TGTGCCAGCAGCCTCCCAGGGTACGACCGGGTCTACGAGCAGTACTTC
TRBV28,TRBJ2-7,.,.,CASSFRDYEQYF,TGTGCCAGCAGTTTCCGGGACTACGAGCAGTACTTC
TRBV10-3,TRBJ2-5,.,.,CAISEPSTGRSETQYF,TGTGCCATCAGTGAGCCTTCGACAGGTCGTTCGGAGACCCAGTACTTC
TRBV6-5,TRBJ1-6,few,.,CASSYGSGRIDNSPLHF,TGTGCCAGCAGTTACGGCTCTGGCAGGATTGATAATTCACCCCTCCACTTT
TRBV7-2,TRBJ2-1,.,TRBD1,CASSRDSPNEQFF,TGTGCCAGCAGCCGGGACAGTCCTAATGAGCAGTTCTTC
TRBV2,TRBJ2-5,few,.,CASSEALLPGRTETQYF,TGTGCCAGCAGTGAAGCGCTTCTGCCAGGGCGCACAGAGACCCAGTACTTC
TRBV15,TRBJ1-1,.,.,CATSRVTGGGQNTEAFF,TGTGCCACCAGCAGAGTTACCGGGGGCGGACAGAACACTGAAGCTTTCTTT
TRBV11-1,TRBJ2-3,.,TRBD1,CASSASRDRYTDTQYF,TGTGCCAGCAGCGCTTCCCGGGACAGATACACAGATACGCAGTATTTT
TRBV7-9,TRBJ1-2,few,.,CASSPVSQPLSNGYTF,TGTGCCAGCAGCCCCGTGTCCCAGCCCCTTTCGAATGGCTACACCTTC
TRBV12-3/TRBV12-4,TRBJ2-3,many,TRBD1,CASRLGQATDTQYF,TGTGCCAGCAGACTGGGACAGGCGACAGATACGCAGTATTTT
TRBV20-1,TRBJ1-5,.,.,CSAGSQAQPRHF,TGCAGTGCAGGCAGCCAAGCTCAGCCCCGGCATTTT
TRBV2,TRBJ1-5,.,.,CASALGGGNQPQHF,TGTGCCAGCGCCTTGGGGGGAGGTAATCAGCCCCAGCATTTT
TRBV29-1,TRBJ2-7,few,TRBD1,CSVQTLGQGSYEQYF,TGCAGCGTTCAAACCCTGGGACAGGGGTCCTACGAGCAGTACTTC
TRBV11-2,TRBJ2-3,many,.,CASSLGSWTDTQYF,TGTGCCAGCAGCTTAGGAAGTTGGACAGATACGCAGTATTTT
TRBV29-1,TRBJ1-2,.,TRBD1,CSVERDAGKGANYGYTF,TGCAGCGTTGAAAGGGATGCAGGGAAGGGGGCCAACTATGGCTACACCTTC
TRBV4-1,TRBJ2-1,few,.,CASSQGRLGASNNEQFF,TGCGCCAGCAGCCAAGGACGATTGGGGGCCTCCAACAATGAGCAGTTCTTC
TRBV4-3,TRBJ2-7,few,.,CASSQERSGGSQYF,TGCGCCAGCAGCCAAGAGAGGTCGGGCGGTTCCCAGTACTTC
TRBV7-9,TRBJ1-4,few,.,CASTTGHVNEKLFF,TGTGCCAGCACTACGGGGCACGTTAATGAAAAACTGTTTTTT
TRBV20-1,TRBJ1-1,.,.,CSAWRGTTNTEAFF,TGCAGTGCCTGGCGCGGGACAACTAACACTGAAGCTTTCTTT
TRBV7-9,TRBJ2-1,.,.,CASSVTTRDNEQFF,TGTGCCAGCAGCGTTACTACCAGGGACAATGAGCAGTTCTTC
TRBV20-1,TRBJ1-1,few,TRBD1,CSARVGQVNTEAFF,TGCAGTGCTAGGGTCGGACAGGTGAACACTGAAGCTTTCTTT
TRBV9,TRBJ2-3,.,TRBD2,CASSVRSGGYQQYF,TGTGCCAGCAGCGTACGGAGCGGGGGTTACCAGCAGTATTTT
TRBV2,TRBJ2-7,.,TRBD1,CANSTGVGSYEQYF,TGTGCCAACTCTACAGGGGTTGGCTCCTACGAGCAGTACTTC
TRBV4-1,TRBJ1-2,few,.,CASSHPEEWGDLGGYTF,TGCGCCAGCAGCCACCCAGAAGAATGGGGTGATTTGGGTGGCTACACCTTC
TRBV7-6,TRBJ1-5,few,.,CASSLARDRYSNQPQHF,TGTGCCAGCAGCTTAGCTCGTGACAGGTATAGCAATCAGCCCCAGCATTTT
TRBV7-4,TRBJ1-4,.,.,CASSLKFSAGGTKEKLFF,TGTGCCAGCAGCTTAAAGTTCTCGGCTGGGGGGACGAAGGAAAAACTGTTTTTT
TRBV10-3,TRBJ2-2,.,TRBD2,CAISGWGGDTGELFF,TGTGCCATCAGTGGATGGGGGGGAGACACCGGGGAGCTGTTTTTT
TRBV5-5,TRBJ1-2,.,TRBD1,CASSGTLGQDYGYTF,TGTGCCAGCAGTGGGACTTTGGGACAGGACTATGGCTACACCTTC
TRBV7-9,TRBJ1-2,.,.,CASSVTGTYYGYTF,TGTGCCAGCAGCGTCACCGGGACGTACTATGGCTACACCTTC
TRBV7-2,TRBJ1-1,.,TRBD1,CASSITGGANTEAFF,TGTGCCAGCAGCATTACAGGGGGCGCAAACACTGAAGCTTTCTTT
TRBV2,TRBJ2-3,many,.,CASSLSLRDTQYF,TGTGCCAGCAGTCTCAGTCTGAGAGATACGCAGTATTTT
TRBV20-1,TRBJ2-1,once,.,CSASGRLVENPYNEQFF,TGCAGTGCATCTGGTCGACTAGTAGAAAATCCCTACAATGAGCAGTTCTTC
TRBV11-2,TRBJ2-1,.,TRBD1,CASSLSGQGAYNEQFF,TGTGCCAGCAGCTTATCGGGACAGGGCGCATACAATGAGCAGTTCTTC
TRBV4-1,TRBJ1-2,few,.,CASSQDPGGAGYGYTF,TGCGCCAGCAGCCAAGATCCGGGGGGGGCAGGCTATGGCTACACCTTC
TRBV20-1,TRBJ1-2,few,.,CSAPMATSYGYTF,TGCAGTGCCCCGATGGCGACCAGCTATGGCTACACCTTC
TRBV6-2/TRBV6-3,TRBJ2-3,few,.,CASSYPDSTDTQYF,TGTGCCAGCAGTTACCCGGACAGCACAGATACGCAGTATTTT